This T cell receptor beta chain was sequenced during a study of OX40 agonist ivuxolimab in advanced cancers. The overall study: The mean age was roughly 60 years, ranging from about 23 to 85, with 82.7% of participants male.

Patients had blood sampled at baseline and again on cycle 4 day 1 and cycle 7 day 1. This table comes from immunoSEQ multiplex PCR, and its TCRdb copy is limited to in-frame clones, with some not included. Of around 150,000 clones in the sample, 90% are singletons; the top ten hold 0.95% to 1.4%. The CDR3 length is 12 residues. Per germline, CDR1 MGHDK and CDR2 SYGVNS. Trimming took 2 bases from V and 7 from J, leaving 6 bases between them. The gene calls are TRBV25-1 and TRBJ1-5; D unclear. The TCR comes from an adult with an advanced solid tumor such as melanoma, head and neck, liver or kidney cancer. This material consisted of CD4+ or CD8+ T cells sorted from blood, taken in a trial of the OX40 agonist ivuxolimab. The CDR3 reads CASSEGRQPQHF. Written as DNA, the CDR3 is TGTGCCAGCAGTGAAGGGAGACAGCCCCAGCATTTT.